This T cell receptor beta chain was identified during a study of regulatory T cells in long-lasting Graves disease. General study findings and limits: Having only a small sample size may have limited accuracy. Patients with persistent Graves' had lower TCR diversity than newly diagnosed patients. Whereas new patients shared some 970 public clonotypes, persistent patients shared more, at a few thousand.

This clonotype was counted ten times or more. Its matching antigen is unknown. Time point described: persistent/refractory GD, antithyroid drugs over 5 years with positive TRAb. The TCR library was prepared using RNA isolated from PBMCs. Through Arm-PCR of CDR3 regions and iRepertoire HTBI primers, TCR beta libraries were built. TCRdb reprocessed the multiplex PCR reads via MiXCR and lists one record per CDR3 protein. The repertoire consists of 500,000 to 800,000 distinct CDR3 sequences, with 25% to 35% occurring once and the leading ten covering around 42%. Sequenced here: peripheral blood mononuclear cells (PBMCs), sampled when the disease was refractory, from a patient treated with antithyroid drugs. This sequence was found in a female donor with Graves disease.

Here the CDR3 DNA reads TGTGCCAGCAGTTTATGGGGAGCGGGAGAGGACACCGGGGAGCTGTTTTTT. It codes for CASSLWGAGEDTGELFF. The V gene is TRBV28, the J gene TRBJ2-2; 8 bases are a match to TRBD2. Losses at the gene ends were 0 bases for V and 3 bases for J; bases not matched to a gene: 6. This CDR3 comprises 17 residues. From germline, CDR1 is MDHEN and CDR2 SYDVKM.